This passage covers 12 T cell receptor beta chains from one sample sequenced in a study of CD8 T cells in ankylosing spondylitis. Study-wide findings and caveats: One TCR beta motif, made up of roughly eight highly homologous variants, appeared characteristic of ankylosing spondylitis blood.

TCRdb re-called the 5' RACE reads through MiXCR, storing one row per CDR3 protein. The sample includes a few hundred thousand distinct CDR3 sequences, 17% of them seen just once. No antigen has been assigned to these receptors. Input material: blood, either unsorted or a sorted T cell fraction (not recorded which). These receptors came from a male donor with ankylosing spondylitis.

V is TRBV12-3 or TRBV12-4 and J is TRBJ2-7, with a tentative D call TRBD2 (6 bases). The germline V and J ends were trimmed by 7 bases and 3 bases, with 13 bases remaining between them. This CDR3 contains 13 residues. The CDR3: CASIRAGGYEQYF. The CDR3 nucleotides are TGTGCCAGCATCAGGGCCGGGGGCTACGAGCAGTACTTC.

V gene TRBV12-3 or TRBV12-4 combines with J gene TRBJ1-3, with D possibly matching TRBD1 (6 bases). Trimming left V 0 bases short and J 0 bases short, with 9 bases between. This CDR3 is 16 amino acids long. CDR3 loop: CASSLALQGSGNTIYF. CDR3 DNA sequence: TGTGCCAGCAGTTTAGCCTTACAGGGCTCTGGAAACACCATATATTTT.

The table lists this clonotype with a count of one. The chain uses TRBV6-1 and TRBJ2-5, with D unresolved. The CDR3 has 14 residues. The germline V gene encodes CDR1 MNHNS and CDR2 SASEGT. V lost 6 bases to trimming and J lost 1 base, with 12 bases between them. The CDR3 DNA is TGTGCCAGCAGGCCTGGGATCCCCCAAGAGACCCAGTACTTC. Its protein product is CASRPGIPQETQYF.

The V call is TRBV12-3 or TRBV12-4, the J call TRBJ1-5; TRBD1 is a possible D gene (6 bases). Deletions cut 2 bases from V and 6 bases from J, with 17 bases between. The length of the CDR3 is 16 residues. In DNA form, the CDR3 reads TGTGCCAGCAGTTTATATCCTGACAGGTCGGGTCAGCCCCAGCATTTT. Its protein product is CASSLYPDRSGQPQHF.

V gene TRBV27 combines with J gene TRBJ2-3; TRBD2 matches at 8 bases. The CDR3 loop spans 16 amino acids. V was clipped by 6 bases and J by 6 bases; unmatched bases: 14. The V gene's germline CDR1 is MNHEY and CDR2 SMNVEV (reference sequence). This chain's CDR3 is CASRRESGRERDTQYF. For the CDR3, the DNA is TGTGCCAGCAGGAGAGAGAGCGGGAGAGAGCGGGATACGCAGTATTTT.

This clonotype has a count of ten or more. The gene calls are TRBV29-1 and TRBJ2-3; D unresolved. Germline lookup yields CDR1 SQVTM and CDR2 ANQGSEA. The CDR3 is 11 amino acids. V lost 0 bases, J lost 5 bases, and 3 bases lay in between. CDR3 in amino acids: CSVEDRDTQYF. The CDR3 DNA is TGCAGCGTTGAAGATCGAGATACGCAGTATTTT.

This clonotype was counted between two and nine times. Here the CDR3 reads CSARPTLSGTAQETQYF. The DNA for the CDR3 is TGCAGTGCTAGACCTACCCTTAGCGGGACAGCCCAAGAGACCCAGTACTTC. The chain links TRBV20-1 to TRBJ2-5; possible D gene TRBD2, 8 bases. The germline gives CDR1 DFQATT, CDR2 SNEGSKA (reference sequence). With 2 bases removed from V and 1 base from J, the gap between germline ends came to 20 bases. The CDR3 spans 17 residues.

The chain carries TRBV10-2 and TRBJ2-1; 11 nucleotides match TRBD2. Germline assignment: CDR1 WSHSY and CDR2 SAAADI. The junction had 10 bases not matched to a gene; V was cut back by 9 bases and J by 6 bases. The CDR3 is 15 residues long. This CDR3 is CASASGGPGANEQFF. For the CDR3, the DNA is TGCGCCAGTGCTAGCGGGGGGCCGGGCGCCAATGAGCAGTTCTTC.

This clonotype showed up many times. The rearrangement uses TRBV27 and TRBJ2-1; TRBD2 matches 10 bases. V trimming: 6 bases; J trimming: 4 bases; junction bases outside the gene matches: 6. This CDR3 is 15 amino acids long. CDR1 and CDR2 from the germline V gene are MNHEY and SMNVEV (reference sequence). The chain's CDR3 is CASSLRTSGYNEQFF. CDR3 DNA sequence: TGTGCCAGCAGCCTCCGGACTAGCGGTTACAATGAGCAGTTCTTC.

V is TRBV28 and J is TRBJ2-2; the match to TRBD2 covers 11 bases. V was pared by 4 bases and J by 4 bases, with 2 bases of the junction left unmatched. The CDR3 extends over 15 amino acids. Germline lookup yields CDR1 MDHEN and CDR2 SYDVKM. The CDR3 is CASSSSGRSTGELFF. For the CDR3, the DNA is TGTGCCAGCAGTTCTAGCGGGAGGTCCACCGGGGAGCTGTTTTTT. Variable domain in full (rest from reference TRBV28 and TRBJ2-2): DVKVTQSSRYLVKRTGEKVFLECVQDMDHENMFWYRQDPGLGLRLIYFSYDVKMKEKGDIPEGYSVSREKKERFSLILESASTNQTSMYLCASSSSGRSTGELFFGEGSRLTVL.

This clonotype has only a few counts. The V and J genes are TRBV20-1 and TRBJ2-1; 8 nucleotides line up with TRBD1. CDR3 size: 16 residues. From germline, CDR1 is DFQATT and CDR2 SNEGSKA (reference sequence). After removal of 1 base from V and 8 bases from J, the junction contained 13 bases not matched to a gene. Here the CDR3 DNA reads TGCAGTGCTAGAGTACCCACAGGGGGGTGGGGCGATGAGCAGTTCTTC. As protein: CSARVPTGGWGDEQFF.

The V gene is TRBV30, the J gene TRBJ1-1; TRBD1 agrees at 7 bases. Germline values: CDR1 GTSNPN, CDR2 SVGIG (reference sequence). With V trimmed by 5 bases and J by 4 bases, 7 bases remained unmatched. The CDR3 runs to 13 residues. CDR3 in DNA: TGTGCCTGGGCCATAGACAGGGTCACTGAAGCTTTCTTT. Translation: CAWAIDRVTEAFF.